This is a list of T cell receptor beta chains from one sample in a study of beta chain features in type 1 diabetes. Profiled with immunoSEQ multiplex PCR; TCRdb holds only in-frame clones, not every one. The sample shows about 220,000 clones, about a tenth of them seen only once. Sequencing was performed on central memory CD4+ T cells from blood. Receptors were obtained from a man between 18 and 35 years old in good health. Each CDR3 is given with its conserved first and last residue. A D gene is named only where the DNA matches it firmly. Not every row has a clone size; where given, it reads once, few, many or a size class.

V gene: TRBV28; D gene: .; clone size: .; J gene: TRBJ2-7; CDR3 DNA: TGTGCCAGCAGTTTAAGAGTAAGGGAGGTGCAGTACTTC; CDR3 protein: CASSLRVREVQYF
V gene: TRBV29-1; D gene: TRBD1; clone size: few; J gene: TRBJ2-1; CDR3 DNA: TGCAGCGCAGAGGACAGGGAGACCTACAATGAGCAGTTCTTC; CDR3 protein: CSAEDRETYNEQFF
V gene: TRBV7-2; D gene: .; clone size: .; J gene: TRBJ1-1; CDR3 DNA: TGTGCCAGCAGCTTAGTTGGCAGAGAATACACTGAAGCTTTCTTT; CDR3 protein: CASSLVGREYTEAFF
V gene: TRBV5-4; D gene: TRBD2; clone size: many; J gene: TRBJ2-3; CDR3 DNA: TGTGCCAGCAGCTACGGGAGGAGTAGGTCGGATACGCAGTATTTT; CDR3 protein: CASSYGRSRSDTQYF
V gene: TRBV5-6; D gene: .; clone size: many; J gene: TRBJ2-5; CDR3 DNA: TGTGCCAGCAGCTCGACCGGGGCCCAAGGCAGGGAGACCCAGTACTTC; CDR3 protein: CASSSTGAQGRETQYF
V gene: TRBV5-6; D gene: TRBD2; clone size: few; J gene: TRBJ2-3; CDR3 DNA: TGTGCCAGCAGCTTCGAACTAGCGGGTCACACAGATACGCAGTATTTT; CDR3 protein: CASSFELAGHTDTQYF
V gene: TRBV7-9; D gene: .; clone size: few; J gene: TRBJ2-5; CDR3 DNA: TGTGCCAGCAGCTGGAGGGCAGGGGCGATCGGGGAGACCCAGTACTTC; CDR3 protein: CASSWRAGAIGETQYF
V gene: TRBV11-2; D gene: .; clone size: .; J gene: TRBJ2-2; CDR3 DNA: TGTGCCAGCAGCCCAATATCGGACTACCGAATAGCCGGGGAGCTGTTTTTT; CDR3 protein: CASSPISDYRIAGELFF
V gene: TRBV10-3; D gene: .; clone size: .; J gene: TRBJ2-3; CDR3 DNA: TGTGCCATCACATCGGGCGGTAGCACAGATACGCAGTATTTT; CDR3 protein: CAITSGGSTDTQYF
V gene: TRBV19; D gene: TRBD1; clone size: few; J gene: TRBJ2-7; CDR3 DNA: TGTGCCAGTAGTATCCGACAGGGGGCCGAGCAGTACTTC; CDR3 protein: CASSIRQGAEQYF
V gene: TRBV7-2; D gene: .; clone size: few; J gene: TRBJ2-7; CDR3 DNA: TGTGCCAGCAGCTTTATTAGTAGAGCTACCTACGAGCAGTACTTC; CDR3 protein: CASSFISRATYEQYF
V gene: TRBV7-6; D gene: TRBD1; clone size: few; J gene: TRBJ2-7; CDR3 DNA: TGTGCCAGCAGTCGTTGGGGACAGGGGGTCGCTAGCTCCTACGAGCAGTACTTC; CDR3 protein: CASSRWGQGVASSYEQYF
V gene: TRBV6-5; D gene: .; clone size: .; J gene: TRBJ2-5; CDR3 DNA: TGTGCCAGCAGTTACCCCGGAGCAGGGGAGACCCAGTACTTC; CDR3 protein: CASSYPGAGETQYF
V gene: TRBV7-9; D gene: .; clone size: .; J gene: TRBJ2-7; CDR3 DNA: TGTGCCAGCAGCTTAATAGGCAGAGCCTACGAGCAGTACTTC; CDR3 protein: CASSLIGRAYEQYF
V gene: TRBV18; D gene: .; clone size: many; J gene: TRBJ1-3; CDR3 DNA: TGTGCCAGCTCACCCCAGGAAGGAGATGGAAACACCATATATTTT; CDR3 protein: CASSPQEGDGNTIYF
V gene: TRBV5-1; D gene: TRBD1; clone size: .; J gene: TRBJ2-5; CDR3 DNA: TGCGCCAGCAGCCCAGGACAGGGATGGAAAGAGACCCAGTACTTC; CDR3 protein: CASSPGQGWKETQYF
V gene: TRBV28; D gene: .; clone size: .; J gene: TRBJ2-1; CDR3 DNA: TGTGCCAGCAGATCCCCCTCTAGGGCCTACAATGAGCAGTTCTTC; CDR3 protein: CASRSPSRAYNEQFF
V gene: TRBV15; D gene: .; clone size: few; J gene: TRBJ2-2; CDR3 DNA: TGTGCCACCAGCAGAGGGGGGTCCCCCACCGGGGAGCTGTTTTTT; CDR3 protein: CATSRGGSPTGELFF
V gene: TRBV5-1; D gene: .; clone size: .; J gene: TRBJ1-1; CDR3 DNA: TGCGCCAGCAGCTTGGGGCGGGATGAAGCTTTCTTT; CDR3 protein: CASSLGRDEAFF
V gene: TRBV6-5; D gene: .; clone size: .; J gene: TRBJ2-4; CDR3 DNA: TGTGCCAGAGAATTGGTTCTAGCCAAAAACATTCAGTACTTC; CDR3 protein: CARELVLAKNIQYF
V gene: TRBV9; D gene: .; clone size: .; J gene: TRBJ1-1; CDR3 DNA: TGTGCCAGCAGCGTAGGGTTTTCATGGGCTGAAGCTTTCTTT; CDR3 protein: CASSVGFSWAEAFF
V gene: TRBV28; D gene: .; clone size: few; J gene: TRBJ1-1; CDR3 DNA: TGTGCCAGCAGTTTAAGGCAGAACACTGAAGCTTTCTTT; CDR3 protein: CASSLRQNTEAFF
V gene: TRBV6-6; D gene: .; clone size: few; J gene: TRBJ1-5; CDR3 DNA: TGTGCCAGCAGCAACCCGAACAGCAATCAGCCCCAGCATTTT; CDR3 protein: CASSNPNSNQPQHF
V gene: TRBV29-1; D gene: TRBD1; clone size: few; J gene: TRBJ1-1; CDR3 DNA: TGCAGCGTGAGTACCGGGACAGCCAACACTGAAGCTTTCTTT; CDR3 protein: CSVSTGTANTEAFF
V gene: TRBV29-1; D gene: TRBD2; clone size: few; J gene: TRBJ2-1; CDR3 DNA: TGCATCGTTGAAGACCCGGGACTAGTCACCTACAATGAGCAGTTCTTC; CDR3 protein: CIVEDPGLVTYNEQFF
V gene: TRBV4-1; D gene: TRBD2; clone size: few; J gene: TRBJ2-1; CDR3 DNA: TGCGCCAGCAGCCGTCCGGCCGGCCTAGCGGATTACAATGAGCAGTTCTTC; CDR3 protein: CASSRPAGLADYNEQFF
V gene: TRBV6-1; D gene: .; clone size: .; J gene: TRBJ1-4; CDR3 DNA: TGTGCCAGCAGTGAAGACAGGGTTAATGAAAAACTGTTTTTT; CDR3 protein: CASSEDRVNEKLFF
V gene: TRBV7-2; D gene: .; clone size: .; J gene: TRBJ1-2; CDR3 DNA: TGTGCCAGCAGCCCAGAAACCAACTATGGCTACACCTTC; CDR3 protein: CASSPETNYGYTF
V gene: TRBV27; D gene: TRBD1; clone size: .; J gene: TRBJ2-7; CDR3 DNA: TGTGCCAGCAGTTTACCCGGGACAGGGGTGTACGAGCAGTACTTC; CDR3 protein: CASSLPGTGVYEQYF
V gene: TRBV15; D gene: TRBD1; clone size: .; J gene: TRBJ2-2; CDR3 DNA: TGTGCCACCAGCCGTTTCGGGACAGGCACCGGGGAGCTGTTTTTT; CDR3 protein: CATSRFGTGTGELFF
V gene: TRBV6-1; D gene: .; clone size: .; J gene: TRBJ1-2; CDR3 DNA: TGTGCCAGCAGTGATCCAGGGTCGGGCCTCTATGGCTACACCTTC; CDR3 protein: CASSDPGSGLYGYTF
V gene: TRBV18; D gene: .; clone size: .; J gene: TRBJ1-2; CDR3 DNA: TGTGCCAGCTCACCAGACCTCAACTATGGCTACACCTTC; CDR3 protein: CASSPDLNYGYTF
V gene: TRBV30; D gene: .; clone size: few; J gene: TRBJ2-1; CDR3 DNA: TGTGCCTGGAGTGAGTTAAGCGCGGTCAATGAGCAGTTCTTC; CDR3 protein: CAWSELSAVNEQFF
V gene: TRBV7-8; D gene: TRBD2; clone size: .; J gene: TRBJ2-7; CDR3 DNA: TGTGCCAGCAGCCCGGGACTAGCGGGTCCTCGGGAGGAGCAGTACTTC; CDR3 protein: CASSPGLAGPREEQYF
V gene: TRBV2; D gene: TRBD2; clone size: .; J gene: TRBJ2-1; CDR3 DNA: TGTGCCAGCAGTGTGAGCGGGAGAACCTACAATGAGCAGTTCTTC; CDR3 protein: CASSVSGRTYNEQFF
V gene: TRBV5-1; D gene: .; clone size: .; J gene: TRBJ1-3; CDR3 DNA: TGCGCCAGCAGCCCGGACACTGCTGGAAACACCATATATTTT; CDR3 protein: CASSPDTAGNTIYF
V gene: TRBV7-2; D gene: .; clone size: .; J gene: TRBJ1-5; CDR3 DNA: TGTGCCAGCAGCGGGAGCAATCAGCCCCAGCATTTT; CDR3 protein: CASSGSNQPQHF
V gene: TRBV4-1; D gene: TRBD2; clone size: .; J gene: TRBJ2-1; CDR3 DNA: TGCGCCAGCAGCCGTTTGGAGACTAGCGGCTCCTACAATGAGCAGTTCTTC; CDR3 protein: CASSRLETSGSYNEQFF
V gene: TRBV5-1; D gene: TRBD1; clone size: few; J gene: TRBJ2-4; CDR3 DNA: TGCGCCAGCAGCCGGACAGGGTCAAACATTCAGTACTTC; CDR3 protein: CASSRTGSNIQYF
V gene: TRBV29-1; D gene: TRBD1; clone size: few; J gene: TRBJ2-7; CDR3 DNA: TGCAGCGGAGGAAACTTGGACAGGGGAATAGGCGAGCAGTACTTC; CDR3 protein: CSGGNLDRGIGEQYF
V gene: TRBV5-5; D gene: TRBD2; clone size: .; J gene: TRBJ2-7; CDR3 DNA: TGTGCCAGCAGTCGGACTAGCGGATCGGCCTACGAGCAGTACTTC; CDR3 protein: CASSRTSGSAYEQYF
V gene: TRBV7-2; D gene: .; clone size: .; J gene: TRBJ1-2; CDR3 DNA: TGTGCCAGCAGCTTACAGGGCTATGGCTACACCTTC; CDR3 protein: CASSLQGYGYTF
V gene: TRBV9; D gene: .; clone size: .; J gene: TRBJ1-1; CDR3 DNA: TGTGCCAGCAGCGTATCGGACACTGAAGCTTTCTTT; CDR3 protein: CASSVSDTEAFF
V gene: TRBV9; D gene: TRBD1; clone size: .; J gene: TRBJ1-2; CDR3 DNA: TGTGCCAGCAGCGTAGGTCCCCAGGGGGATGGCTACACCTTC; CDR3 protein: CASSVGPQGDGYTF
V gene: TRBV10-3; D gene: TRBD2; clone size: few; J gene: TRBJ2-7; CDR3 DNA: TGTGCCTCCGGGGAGGGAACTTCTCTTGAGCAGTACTTC; CDR3 protein: CASGEGTSLEQYF
V gene: TRBV7-2; D gene: TRBD2; clone size: few; J gene: TRBJ2-7; CDR3 DNA: TGTGCCAGCGGTCTAGCGGGAGGGCCCTACGAGCAGTACTTC; CDR3 protein: CASGLAGGPYEQYF
V gene: TRBV2; D gene: TRBD1; clone size: .; J gene: TRBJ1-4; CDR3 DNA: TGTGCCAGCAGGGATACAGGGGCCGCTAATGAAAAACTGTTTTTT; CDR3 protein: CASRDTGAANEKLFF
V gene: TRBV5-4; D gene: TRBD1; clone size: few; J gene: TRBJ1-1; CDR3 DNA: TGTGCCAGCAGGGGACAGGGTGCGAACACTGAAGCTTTCTTT; CDR3 protein: CASRGQGANTEAFF
V gene: TRBV29-1; D gene: .; clone size: few; J gene: TRBJ2-1; CDR3 DNA: TGCAGCGTTGGGACAGGGAGGGAACACGGTGAGCAGTTCTTC; CDR3 protein: CSVGTGREHGEQFF
V gene: TRBV5-4; D gene: TRBD2; clone size: .; J gene: TRBJ2-3; CDR3 DNA: TGTGCCAGCAGCCGAGTAGCGGGAGGGCGGGGAGATACGCAGTATTTT; CDR3 protein: CASSRVAGGRGDTQYF
V gene: TRBV11-3; D gene: .; clone size: .; J gene: TRBJ2-1; CDR3 DNA: TGTGCCAGCAGCTTAGGGGGGAGTCAGGATGAGCAGTTCTTC; CDR3 protein: CASSLGGSQDEQFF
V gene: TRBV19; D gene: TRBD2; clone size: few; J gene: TRBJ2-3; CDR3 DNA: TGTGCCAGTAGTATCGCCCTGCTCCAAGCGGGAGTTCGAGATACGCAGTATTTT; CDR3 protein: CASSIALLQAGVRDTQYF
V gene: TRBV15; D gene: .; clone size: .; J gene: TRBJ2-5; CDR3 DNA: TGTGCCACCAGCAGAACAGGGTTTGCAGAGACCCAGTACTTC; CDR3 protein: CATSRTGFAETQYF